The subject of this entry is one T cell receptor beta chain. This entry is derived from a study of blood T cell repertoires in COVID-19. The V gene lost 4 bases and the J gene lost 6 bases, with 16 bases spanning the gap. Germline loops: CDR1 MGHRA, CDR2 YSYEKL. The CDR3 has 15 residues. The authors' processing: From reference gene primer amplification, estimates of nucleated cell counts were derived. Assay used: immunoSEQ multiplex PCR; TCRdb lists only in-frame clones, some missing. The DNA was the basis for D and trimming; V, J and clone size are from that table. The sample lists about 100,000 clones, more than 75% occurring once.

Sequences were obtained from peripheral blood. The sequence was obtained from a woman under 40 with acute or convalescent COVID-19. V usage is TRBV4-1 and J usage is TRBJ1-5; D gene unclear. The CDR3 protein is CASSLRHAEGQPQHF. Written as DNA, the CDR3 is TGCGCCAGCAGCCTAAGGCATGCGGAGGGTCAGCCCCAGCATTTT.